This entry describes one TCR beta chain. The data were obtained in a study of shared clonotypes between healthy human individuals. Per germline, CDR1 MGHDK and CDR2 SYGVNS. The CDR3 length is 14 residues. Trimming pared 5 bases from V and 3 bases from J, leaving 10 bases between. Data came from immunoSEQ multiplex PCR; TCRdb stores just in-frame clones and leaves some out. There are about 1.4 million clones in the sample; roughly 96% occur only once, and about 1% lies in the top ten. The rearrangement joins TRBV25-1 to TRBJ2-2, with a possible D match to TRBD1 (5 bases). The receptor was derived from a young man in good health. Sample: naive CD4+ T cells sorted from blood. Subset in this sample: CD45RA+ positively selected. The CDR3 coding sequence is TGTGCCAGCAGTTTCTTAGGGGACACCGGGGAGCTGTTTTTT. It is translated as CASSFLGDTGELFF.